This TCR beta chain was captured in a study of identical twins. In germline, CDR1 is SEHNR, CDR2 FQNEAQ (reference sequence). The CDR3 consists of 12 residues. Trimming removed 5 bases from V and 4 bases from J, with 9 bases in between. Notes on the study in general: Twins' excess sharing was less marked for out-of-frame beta sequences. Invariant cells of the MAIT and iNKT types might have partly distorted the zero-insertion analyses.

TCRdb reanalysed the 5' RACE reads using MiXCR and keeps one entry per CDR3 protein. The table includes 400,000 to 500,000 distinct CDR3 sequences, approximately 18% detected once. This clonotype was counted only a few times. Its specificity is not known. Sample: naive T cells sorted from blood. The V gene is TRBV7-9, the J gene TRBJ2-7; D ambiguous. This sequence was found in a man in his forties or fifties in good health. CDR3 loop: CASSPSYYEQYF. CDR3 bases: TGTGCCAGCAGCCCCTCCTATTACGAGCAGTACTTC.